These 29 T cell receptor beta chains were all obtained from the same sample, sequenced in a study of long-term antiretroviral therapy in people with HIV. Version v3.0 of the immunoSEQ assay ran at survey level. Data came from immunoSEQ multiplex PCR; TCRdb stores just in-frame clones and leaves some out. The table has roughly 28,000 clones, approximately 92% seen once. The material sequenced was unsorted PBMCs, taken about 5.3 years after starting antiretroviral therapy. The source is a woman aged 40 to 55 with HIV.

J is TRBJ1-4 and V is TRBV28, with 9 nucleotides matching TRBD1. The CDR3 runs 15 residues. The germline V gene encodes CDR1 MDHEN and CDR2 SYDVKM. Trimming removed 8 bases from V and 5 bases from J; junction bases left unmatched: 9. The CDR3 protein is CASGLQGARNEKLFF. CDR3 DNA sequence: TGTGCCAGCGGACTACAGGGGGCGCGCAATGAAAAACTGTTTTTT.

The V call is TRBV6-5, the J call TRBJ1-2, with D possibly TRBD1 on 5 matching bases. This CDR3 has 15 amino acids. Germline-derived CDR1 and CDR2 are MNHEY and SVGAGI. V was cut by 7 bases and J by 3 bases, with 18 bases left in between. The CDR3 region is CASTPVPGLYYGYTF. The CDR3 region has the DNA TGTGCCAGCACTCCTGTCCCGGGACTTTACTATGGCTACACCTTC.

This clone was counted only a few times. The chain is built from TRBV15 and TRBJ1-2, with D tentatively TRBD1 (6 bases). Germline values: CDR1 LNHNV, CDR2 YYDKDF (reference sequence). CDR3 size: 16 residues. V was trimmed by 1 base and J by 2 bases, leaving 14 bases between them. The CDR3 sequence: CATSRVRPGENYGYTF. CDR3 nucleotides: TGTGCCACCAGCAGAGTACGGCCAGGGGAAAACTATGGCTACACCTTC.

The rearrangement links TRBV5-1 to TRBJ2-2; 11 nucleotides align to TRBD1. The CDR3 has 15 amino acids. Germline assignment: CDR1 SGHRS and CDR2 YFSETQ. V shed 7 bases and J 3 bases; nucleotides not matched to a gene: 5. The CDR3: CASFSGQGDTGELFF. The CDR3 region has the DNA TGCGCCAGCTTCTCGGGACAGGGGGACACCGGGGAGCTGTTTTTT.

The CDR3 DNA is TGTGCCATCAGTCGAGCGGGAGGGCCACACGAGCAGTACTTC. Protein sequence: CAISRAGGPHEQYF. The chain is built from TRBV10-3 and TRBJ2-7; 10 bases map to TRBD2. V trimming: 5 bases; J trimming: 5 bases; junction bases outside the gene matches: 6. CDR1 and CDR2 from the germline V gene are ENHRY and SYGVKD. The CDR3 sequence is 14 residues long.

The gene calls are TRBV5-1 and TRBJ2-7; 9 positions agree with TRBD1. The germline gives CDR1 SGHRS, CDR2 YFSETQ. The CDR3 runs to 14 residues. The V gene end was trimmed by 0 bases and the J gene end by 6 bases; junction bases not matched to a gene: 4. In nucleotides, the CDR3 is TGCGCCAGCAGCTTGGCCACAGGGGGCGGCGAGCAGTACTTC. This codes for CASSLATGGGEQYF. Looking up the rest from reference TRBV5-1 and TRBJ2-7 gives the full variable domain: KAGVTQTPRYLIKTRGQQVTLSCSPISGHRSVSWYQQTPGQGLQFLFEYFSETQRNKGNFPGRFSGRQFSNSRSEMNVSTLELGDSALYLCASSLATGGGEQYFGPGTRLTVT.

V and J are TRBV27 and TRBJ1-1, with a possible D match to TRBD1 (6 bases). This CDR3 is built from 14 residues. CDR1 MNHEY and CDR2 SMNVEV come from the germline V gene (reference sequence). V lost 4 bases and J 2 bases, leaving 11 bases between the germline ends. CDR3 coding DNA: TGTGCCAGCAGTTGGGGGGGGCGAAACACTGAAGCTTTCTTT. This gives the protein CASSWGGRNTEAFF.

The genes are TRBV19 and TRBJ1-1; D unclear. This CDR3 comprises 11 residues. The germline V and J ends were trimmed by 6 bases and 3 bases, with 5 bases remaining between them. Per the germline V gene, CDR1 is LNHDA and CDR2 is SQIVND (reference sequence). CDR3 residues: CASSGHTEAFF. The CDR3 DNA reads as TGTGCCAGTAGCGGACACACTGAAGCTTTCTTT.

CDR3 protein: CARSGGLAGRGLGYEQYF. DNA of the CDR3: TGTGCCAGAAGCGGGGGACTAGCGGGAAGGGGGTTGGGTTACGAGCAGTACTTC. V gene TRBV5-3 combines with J gene TRBJ2-7, with TRBD2 identical over 13 bases. TRBV5-3 counts as an open reading frame of uncertain function. V was pared by 4 bases and J by 4 bases, with 14 bases of the junction left unmatched. This CDR3 has 18 residues.

The chain couples TRBV10-1 to TRBJ2-1; 9 positions match TRBD2. CDR1 is WNHNN and CDR2 is SYGVQD in the germline V gene (reference sequence). CDR3 size: 17 residues. Trimming at V came to 5 bases and at J to 5 bases, leaving 13 bases not matched to a gene. CDR3 sequence: CASSLKIAGAGDNEQFF. The DNA of the CDR3 is TGCGCCAGCAGTCTGAAAATAGCGGGAGCGGGAGACAATGAGCAGTTCTTC.

The chain uses TRBV6-4 and TRBJ2-1; D gene uncertain. In germline, CDR1 is MRHNA, CDR2 SNTAGT. The length of the CDR3 is 13 residues. The V end was cut by 11 bases, the J end by 8 bases, with 19 bases between. CDR3 loop: CALSQHSVYEQFF. The CDR3 coding sequence is TGTGCCCTCTCGCAACATTCTGTCTATGAGCAGTTCTTC.

The CDR3 loop is CASSSFGGAGVPMAQYF. The DNA of the CDR3 is TGTGCCAGCAGCTCGTTTGGAGGGGCGGGGGTGCCGATGGCCCAGTACTTC. The chain employs TRBV5-6 and TRBJ2-5; 7 bases fit TRBD2. The CDR3 loop spans 17 amino acids. Trimming cost V 3 bases and J 9 bases; bases outside gene matches: 20. CDR1 is SGHDT and CDR2 is YYEEEE in the germline V gene. The whole variable domain, filled in from reference TRBV5-6 and TRBJ2-5, reads DAGVTQSPTHLIKTRGQQVTLRCSPKSGHDTVSWYQQALGQGPQFIFQYYEEEERQRGNFPDRFSGHQFPNYSSELNVNALLLGDSALYLCASSSFGGAGVPMAQYFGPGTRLLVL.

V is TRBV6-5 and J is TRBJ1-1; D is ambiguous. This CDR3 region has 13 residues. CDR1 is MNHEY and CDR2 is SVGAGI in the germline V gene. V was shortened by 6 bases and J by 2 bases, with 10 bases between the two germline ends. The CDR3 nucleotides are TGTGCCAGCAGCTCTAGGCGAAACACTGAAGCTTTCTTT. Protein product: CASSSRRNTEAFF.

This rearrangement joins TRBV4-1 to TRBJ2-7; no clear D gene. Per germline, CDR1 MGHRA and CDR2 YSYEKL. The ends were cut back, 0 bases at V and 0 bases at J, with 6 bases in the middle. The CDR3 loop spans 14 amino acids. The CDR3 DNA follows: TGCGCCAGCAGCCAAGAGAGGAGCTCCTACGAGCAGTACTTC. It translates to CASSQERSSYEQYF.

The V call is TRBV5-1, the J call TRBJ2-7; possibly TRBD1 or TRBD2 for D (5 bases each). There are 11 residues in the CDR3. V was shortened by 7 bases and J by 3 bases, with 8 bases between the two germline ends. In germline, CDR1 is SGHRS, CDR2 YFSETQ. In DNA, the CDR3 is TGCGCCAGCCGGGACGGCTACGAGCAGTACTTC. This gives the protein CASRDGYEQYF. The full variable domain, completed using reference TRBV5-1 and TRBJ2-7, is KAGVTQTPRYLIKTRGQQVTLSCSPISGHRSVSWYQQTPGQGLQFLFEYFSETQRNKGNFPGRFSGRQFSNSRSEMNVSTLELGDSALYLCASRDGYEQYFGPGTRLTVT.

This chain uses TRBV11-2 with TRBJ2-2; 9 bases are shared with TRBD2. V lost 2 bases to trimming and J lost 0 bases; unmatched junction nucleotides: 4. Germline V lookup: CDR1 SGHAT, CDR2 FQNNGV. The CDR3 is made up of 17 amino acids. CDR3 in amino acids: CASSLTSGLTNTGELFF. The DNA of the CDR3 is TGTGCCAGCAGCTTAACTAGCGGGCTTACGAACACCGGGGAGCTGTTTTTT.

The chain is built from TRBV11-2 and TRBJ2-7, with 7 bases lining up with TRBD2. The germline V gene has CDR1 SGHAT and CDR2 FQNNGV. V shed 1 base and J 3 bases; nucleotides not matched to a gene: 9. This CDR3 has 16 amino acids. CDR3 nucleotides: TGTGCCAGCAGCTTAGTATCTCCGGGGGGTTTCTACGAGCAGTACTTC. Protein product: CASSLVSPGGFYEQYF.

The CDR3 DNA follows: TGTGCCTGGAGTTCGGACTTAGTCAACACTGAAGCTTTCTTT. Translating it yields CAWSSDLVNTEAFF. This chain links TRBV30 with TRBJ1-1; D remains ambiguous. Germline assignment: CDR1 GTSNPN and CDR2 SVGIG (reference sequence). CDR3 size: 14 residues. Trimming took 2 bases from V and 2 from J, leaving 12 bases between them.

The chain employs TRBV7-6 and TRBJ2-7; the D call may be TRBD1 or TRBD2 (5 bases each). V lost 1 base to trimming and J lost 2 bases, with 9 bases between them. The CDR3 loop spans 14 amino acids. Germline V gene sequence: CDR1 SGHVS, CDR2 FNYEAQ. The CDR3 DNA reads as TGTGCCAGCAGCTTAGGGGACGTGCCCTACGAGCAGTACTTC. Protein sequence: CASSLGDVPYEQYF.

The chain joins TRBV27 to TRBJ1-6; D unclear. Germline loops: CDR1 MNHEY, CDR2 SMNVEV (reference sequence). V lost 3 bases and J 8 bases, leaving 8 bases between the germline ends. This CDR3 is 13 amino acids long. The CDR3, as DNA: TGTGCCAGCAGTTTGGGCGGATATTCACCCCTCCACTTT. Translating it yields CASSLGGYSPLHF.

The chain joins TRBV11-2 to TRBJ2-5; D unresolved. This CDR3 contains 13 residues. Germline V gives CDR1 SGHAT, CDR2 FQNNGV. V dropped 5 bases and J dropped 1 base, with 8 bases sitting between them. The CDR3 reads CASSRLVQETQYF. The CDR3 DNA reads TGTGCCAGCAGCCGCCTAGTCCAAGAGACCCAGTACTTC.

This chain connects TRBV6-1 to TRBJ2-6; 8 bases match TRBD1. CDR1 and CDR2 (germline): MNHNS, SASEGT. The CDR3 is made up of 17 amino acids. The V and J ends lost 5 bases and 2 bases, in that order; junction bases with no gene match: 8. CDR3 protein: CASSKGTGPTGANVLTF. Here the CDR3 DNA reads TGTGCCAGCAGTAAAGGGACAGGCCCGACTGGGGCCAACGTCCTGACTTTC.

V is TRBV19 and J is TRBJ1-5; possibly TRBD1 for D (5 bases). The CDR3 is 14 residues long. The germline V gene has CDR1 LNHDA and CDR2 SQIVND (reference sequence). Between the trimmed V and J ends, which lost 4 bases and 5 bases, there was a span of 12 bases. CDR3 nucleotides: TGTGCCAGTAGTACGCGGGGCCTAGATCAGCCCCAGCATTTT. Translated: CASSTRGLDQPQHF.

This rearrangement joins TRBV5-4 to TRBJ2-3, with D unclear. CDR1 and CDR2 from the germline V gene are SGHNT and YYREEE (reference sequence). V gave up 0 bases and J gave up 0 bases, with 2 bases separating them. This CDR3 region has 13 residues. CDR3 nucleotide sequence: TGTGCCAGCAGCTTGGGGAGCACAGATACGCAGTATTTT. Translated: CASSLGSTDTQYF.

This sequence joins TRBV13 and TRBJ1-3; TRBD1 aligns across 10 bases. Trimming at V came to 7 bases and at J to 3 bases, leaving 12 bases not matched to a gene. Germline values: CDR1 PRHDT, CDR2 FYEKMQ (reference sequence). This CDR3 contains 17 residues. In DNA form, the CDR3 reads TGTGCCAGCACCGAAAATCGACAGGGGGCACGTGGAAACACCATATATTTT. Translated: CASTENRQGARGNTIYF.

The chain has TRBV7-6 and TRBJ2-3; D unresolved. Looked up from germline, CDR1 is SGHVS and CDR2 is FNYEAQ. This CDR3 is 11 amino acids long. The ends were cut back, 3 bases at V and 2 bases at J, with 0 bases in the middle. The CDR3 DNA reads TGTGCCAGCAGCTTCACAGATACGCAGTATTTT. The encoded protein is CASSFTDTQYF.

The rearrangement joins TRBV7-6 to TRBJ1-1; 7 bases are a match to TRBD1. The CDR3 totals 13 residues. Trimming at V came to 5 bases and at J to 5 bases, leaving 5 bases not matched to a gene. Germline CDR1 and CDR2: SGHVS and FNYEAQ. In DNA, the CDR3 is TGTGCCAGCAGCAACAGGGGAGGGACTGAAGCTTTCTTT. It yields the protein CASSNRGGTEAFF.

The V gene is TRBV4-1, the J gene TRBJ2-3; unclear D gene. V was shortened by 1 base and J by 3 bases, with 8 bases between the two germline ends. The germline CDR1 and CDR2 sequences are MGHRA and YSYEKL. The CDR3 loop spans 14 amino acids. The CDR3 DNA reads as TGCGCCAGCAGCCAAGTGGTTGGAACAGATACGCAGTATTTT. Its translation: CASSQVVGTDTQYF.

This chain joins TRBV21-1 and TRBJ1-1; the table's TRBD1 call for D was not verified on the DNA. TRBV21-1 is tagged as a pseudogene. This CDR3 is 18 amino acids long. The chain's CDR3 is CASSRKTGRWGSNTEAFF. The CDR3 DNA is TGTGCCAGCAGCCGAAAGACAGGGAGATGGGGGAGTAACACTGAAGCTTTCTTT.